Detailed here is one T cell receptor (beta chain). This sample was included in a study of blood T cell repertoires in COVID-19. Per the germline V gene, CDR1 is MNHNY and CDR2 is SVGAGI (reference sequence). J gave up 0 bases and V 10 bases, and 13 bases lay outside the gene matches. This CDR3 region has 17 residues. Repertoires were generated with immunoSEQ multiplex PCR, while TCRdb's copy carries only in-frame clones and drops some. The sample includes about 200,000 clones, approximately 84% of them seen just once. The sequenced material came from peripheral blood. The V and J genes are TRBV6-6 and TRBJ2-2; TRBD1 matches at 8 bases. The sequence came from a woman over 75 with acute or convalescent COVID-19. The CDR3 sequence is CATFRSGGQTNTGELFF. The CDR3 DNA sequence: TGTGCCACCTTTCGATCAGGGGGCCAAACGAACACCGGGGAGCTGTTTTTT.